This T cell receptor beta chain was captured by sequencing in a study of CD8+ T cells in alopecia areata. Worth noting for this clone: Its matching antigen is unknown.

Germline CDR1 and CDR2: SQVTM and ANQGSEA. The ends lost 6 bases at V and 3 bases at J; junction bases unmatched: 6. The CDR3 runs 14 residues. Once RNA had been extracted, it was reverse transcribed into cDNA to act as the sequencing template. Sequencing used immunoSEQ multiplex PCR; TCRdb keeps in-frame clones, though not all of them. Altogether about 200,000 clones are present, about three fifths being singletons, with the ten largest covering approximately 0.5%. Alopecia areata patients gave lesional scalp punch biopsies and peripheral blood samples. Study results and caveats: Clonality in lesional scalp, especially alopecia totalis/universalis, exceeded that of normal scalp.

The clonotype comes from a human donor with alopecia areata. The material was CD4+ T cells sorted from blood, obtained at week 0. The chain has TRBV29-1 and TRBJ2-1, with 9 bases lining up with TRBD2. Here the CDR3 DNA reads TGCAGCGTGGGGAAGACTAGCGGCTACAATGAGCAGTTCTTC. Encoded protein: CSVGKTSGYNEQFF.